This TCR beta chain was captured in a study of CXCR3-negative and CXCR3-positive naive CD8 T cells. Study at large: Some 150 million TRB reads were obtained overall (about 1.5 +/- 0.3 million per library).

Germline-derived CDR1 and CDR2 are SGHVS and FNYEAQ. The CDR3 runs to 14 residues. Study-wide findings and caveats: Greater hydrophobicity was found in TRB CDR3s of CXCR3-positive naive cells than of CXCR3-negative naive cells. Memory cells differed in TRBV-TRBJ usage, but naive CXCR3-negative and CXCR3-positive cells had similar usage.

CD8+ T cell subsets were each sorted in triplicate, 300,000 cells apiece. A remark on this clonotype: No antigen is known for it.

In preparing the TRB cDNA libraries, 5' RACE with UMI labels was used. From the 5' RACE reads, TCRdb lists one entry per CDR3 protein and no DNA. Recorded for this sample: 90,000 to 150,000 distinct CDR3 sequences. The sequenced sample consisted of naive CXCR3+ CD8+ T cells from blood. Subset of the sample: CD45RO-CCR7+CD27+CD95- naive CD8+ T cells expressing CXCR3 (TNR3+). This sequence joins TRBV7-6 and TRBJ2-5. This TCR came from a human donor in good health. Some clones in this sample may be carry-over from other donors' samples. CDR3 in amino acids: CASSPDGYQETQYF. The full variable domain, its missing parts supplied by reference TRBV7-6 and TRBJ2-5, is GAGVSQSPRYKVTKRGQDVALRCDPISGHVSLYWYRQALGQGPEFLTYFNYEAQQDKSGLPNDRFSAERPEGSISTLTIQRTEQRDSAMYRCASSPDGYQETQYFGPGTRLLVL.